A single sample gave rise to the 18 T cell receptor beta chains below, sequenced in a study of blood T cells in healthy people across ages. The second PCR ran roughly 7 to 11 cycles with a sample-barcoded 5' primer and J-beta primers. TCRdb reanalysed the 5' RACE reads using MiXCR and keeps one entry per CDR3 protein. This table holds 850,000 or so distinct CDR3 sequences, 29% found once. Sequenced sample: blood. The receptors derive from a woman over 75 in good health.

This clonotype was detected ten times or more. J is TRBJ1-2 and V is TRBV9; the D gene is possibly TRBD1 (6 bases). CDR3 size: 14 residues. Trimming took off 3 bases at V and 7 bases at J, with 16 bases between the two ends. Germline assignment: CDR1 SGDLS and CDR2 YYNGEE. CDR3 DNA: TGTGCCAGCAGCGCAACCAGGGGAGTGGGTGGCTACACCTTC. Translated, it gives CASSATRGVGGYTF.

V is TRBV20-1 and J is TRBJ2-7; weak D call: TRBD2 (7 bases). Germline V gene sequence: CDR1 DFQATT, CDR2 SNEGSKA (reference sequence). The CDR3 loop spans 16 amino acids. V was cut by 5 bases and J by 1 base, with 21 bases left in between. The CDR3 nucleotides are TGCAGTGCTCAAAACCAAGGGGGGGTTCGGTCCTACGAGCAGTACTTC. It encodes CSAQNQGGVRSYEQYF.

CDR3 loop: CASSQRPLEQYF. CDR3 DNA sequence: TGTGCCAGCAGCCAGCGTCCCCTGGAGCAGTACTTC. V is TRBV3-1 and J is TRBJ2-5; no definite D call. This CDR3 has 12 residues. Trimming cost V 3 bases and J 11 bases, with 13 bases left between them. The germline V gene encodes CDR1 LGHDT and CDR2 YNNKEL (reference sequence).

V and J are TRBV5-5 and TRBJ1-1, with a weak D call TRBD1 (6 bases). V lost 1 base and J 2 bases, leaving 12 bases between the germline ends. CDR1 and CDR2 (germline): SGHKS, YYEKEE (reference sequence). CDR3 length: 15 residues. The CDR3 loop reads CASSLISGGNTEAFF. For the CDR3, the DNA is TGTGCCAGCAGCTTGATTTCCGGGGGCAACACTGAAGCTTTCTTT.

This clonotype was detected only a few times. The chain joins TRBV6-5 to TRBJ1-5; the D gene is possibly TRBD1 (6 bases). The CDR3 totals 16 residues. The ends were cut back, 6 bases at V and 0 bases at J, with 15 bases in the middle. CDR1 is MNHEY and CDR2 is SVGAGI in the germline V gene. CDR3 sequence reads: CASSNTGHYSNQPQHF. CDR3 nucleotides: TGTGCCAGCAGCAACACAGGGCACTATAGCAATCAGCCCCAGCATTTT.

This clonotype appeared once. The chain employs TRBV5-6 and TRBJ1-3, with D possibly matching TRBD1 (5 bases). This CDR3 contains 15 residues. V lost 3 bases to trimming and J lost 0 bases, with 10 bases between them. Germline CDR1 and CDR2: SGHDT and YYEEEE. The CDR3 nucleotides are TGTGCCAGCAGCTCGGGACGGAACTCTGGAAACACCATATATTTT. Amino acids: CASSSGRNSGNTIYF. Full variable domain (outside the CDR3, taken from reference TRBV5-6 and TRBJ1-3): DAGVTQSPTHLIKTRGQQVTLRCSPKSGHDTVSWYQQALGQGPQFIFQYYEEEERQRGNFPDRFSGHQFPNYSSELNVNALLLGDSALYLCASSSGRNSGNTIYFGEGSWLTVV.

This clonotype occurred many times. The chain uses TRBV12-3 or TRBV12-4 and TRBJ2-7; 7 bases are a match to TRBD1. The CDR3 covers 13 residues. V lost 5 bases and J lost 3; bases outside the gene matches: 4. CDR3 in DNA: TGTGCCAGCAGTCGAGGGGGCCTCTACGAGCAGTACTTC. Protein sequence: CASSRGGLYEQYF.

This clonotype was counted a few times. This chain joins TRBV18 and TRBJ2-3, with D maybe TRBD2 (7 bases). The CDR3 runs 16 residues. Trimming removed 3 bases at V and 5 bases at J, with 18 bases between. Germline V gene lookup returns CDR1 KGHSH and CDR2 LQKENI. The CDR3: CASSPPVLGGQDTQYF. CDR3 nucleotide sequence: TGTGCCAGCTCACCCCCGGTTCTCGGGGGGCAAGATACGCAGTATTTT. Full variable domain (missing parts from reference TRBV18 and TRBJ2-3): NAGVMQNPRHLVRRRGQEARLRCSPMKGHSHVYWYRQLPEEGLKFMVYLQKENIIDESGMPKERFSAEFPKEGPSILRIQQVVRGDSAAYFCASSPPVLGGQDTQYFGPGTRLTVL.

This clonotype was counted at least ten times. The chain couples TRBV21-1 to TRBJ1-2; the D call in the table, TRBD1, was not verified against the DNA. TRBV21-1 is shown as a pseudogene. CDR3 length equals 16 residues. CDR3 bases: TGTGCCAGCAGCGCCGACGTTAAGACAGGGCCCTATGGCTACACCTTC. This translates into CASSADVKTGPYGYTF.

This clonotype was counted a few times. This clone may be a read error of a much larger clone one base away. The V gene is TRBV10-3, the J gene TRBJ2-3; 10 bases agree with TRBD2. CDR3 length equals 14 residues. Germline lookup yields CDR1 ENHRY and CDR2 SYGVKD. V lost 10 bases to trimming and J lost 5 bases; unmatched junction nucleotides: 9. CDR3 region: CATLSGGTLDTQYF. CDR3 bases: TGTGCCACCCTTAGCGGGGGGACCCTAGATACGCAGTATTTT.

V is TRBV13 and J is TRBJ1-4; D remains unclear. With 4 bases removed from V and 8 bases from J, the gap between germline ends came to 14 bases. Per germline, CDR1 PRHDT and CDR2 FYEKMQ (reference sequence). The CDR3 is 14 residues long. The CDR3 DNA sequence: TGTGCCAGCAGCTCGCGTTGGGGAGGGGAAAAACTGTTTTTT. Translated: CASSSRWGGEKLFF.

The table lists this clonotype with a few counts. The gene calls are TRBV30 and TRBJ1-5; D gene unclear. This CDR3 has 13 residues. Germline CDR1 reads GTSNPN; CDR2 reads SVGIG (reference sequence). The V end was cut by 3 bases, the J end by 4 bases, with 10 bases between. In DNA, the CDR3 is TGTGCCTGGAGCGCAAACGGGAATCAGCCCCAGCATTTT. It yields the protein CAWSANGNQPQHF.

V is TRBV2 and J is TRBJ1-5, with D unresolved. CDR3 length: 15 amino acids. V was clipped by 0 bases and J by 6 bases, with 12 bases between them. Germline V gene data show CDR1 as SNHLY and CDR2 as FYNNEI. The CDR3 reads CASSEAGGKSQPQHF. CDR3 in DNA: TGTGCCAGCAGTGAAGCGGGAGGGAAGAGTCAGCCCCAGCATTTT. Combining the CDR3 with reference TRBV2 and TRBJ1-5 gives the whole variable domain EPEVTQTPSHQVTQMGQEVILRCVPISNHLYFYWYRQILGQKVEFLVSFYNNEISEKSEIFDDQFSVERPDGSNFTLKIRSTKLEDSAMYFCASSEAGGKSQPQHFGDGTRLSIL.

The chain employs TRBV7-9 and TRBJ1-1, with D possibly matching TRBD1 (5 bases). Deletions cut 4 bases from V and 0 bases from J, with 12 bases between. There are 15 residues in the CDR3. Germline values: CDR1 SEHNR, CDR2 FQNEAQ (reference sequence). CDR3 amino acids: CASSSRSGLNTEAFF. DNA for the CDR3: TGTGCCAGCAGCTCGCGATCGGGGCTGAACACTGAAGCTTTCTTT.

The genes are TRBV28 and TRBJ1-2; D gene uncertain. The germline V gene has CDR1 MDHEN and CDR2 SYDVKM. The CDR3 length is 16 residues. Trimming shortened V by 6 bases and J by 4 bases, and 21 bases separated the two germline ends. CDR3 in DNA: TGTGCCAGCAGGCCTTACTCTCTCGGGATCAGCTATGGCTACACCTTC. Encoded protein: CASRPYSLGISYGYTF.

With regard to this clonotype: It may be a read error: a sequence one base away is much more abundant. V and J are TRBV15 and TRBJ1-2; 7 positions agree with TRBD1. The CDR3 extends over 15 amino acids. The germline V gene encodes CDR1 LNHNV and CDR2 YYDKDF (reference sequence). The CDR3 loop reads CATSRAPGQNYGHTF. CDR3 DNA sequence: TGTGCCACCAGCAGAGCACCGGGACAGAACTATGGCCACACCTTC.

This clonotype has a handful of counts. CDR3 region: CSALGSSYGYTF. The CDR3 DNA reads as TGCAGTGCGCTGGGGAGCTCCTATGGCTACACCTTC. The chain uses TRBV20-1 and TRBJ1-2; no reliable D call. The CDR3 runs to 12 residues. Germline CDR1 reads DFQATT; CDR2 reads SNEGSKA (reference sequence). Trimming pared 6 bases from V and 4 bases from J, leaving 12 bases between.

There are many counts of this clonotype. The CDR3 coding sequence is TGTGCCAGCAGCCTTGACTACCGCACAGATACGCAGTATTTT. It is translated as CASSLDYRTDTQYF. The chain combines TRBV7-2 with TRBJ2-3, with D possibly matching TRBD2 (5 bases). CDR1 SGHTA and CDR2 FQGNSA come from the germline V gene. V lost 5 bases and J 1 base, leaving 10 bases between the germline ends. This CDR3 spans 14 amino acids. Using reference TRBV7-2 and TRBJ2-3 for the parts outside the CDR3, the full variable domain is GAGVSQSPSNKVTEKGKDVELRCDPISGHTALYWYRQSLGQGLEFLIYFQGNSAPDKSGLPSDRFSAERTGGSVSTLTIQRTQQEDSAVYLCASSLDYRTDTQYFGPGTRLTVL.